One T cell receptor beta chain is described in this entry. Antigen unknown. The source of the sample is a study of OX40 agonist ivuxolimab in advanced cancers. Study as a whole: Those treated in dose escalation had hepatocellular carcinoma, melanoma, renal cell cancer or head and neck cancer.

Autoimmune disease history or systemic immunosuppression barred patients. Generated by immunoSEQ multiplex PCR, the TCRdb table keeps only in-frame clones and is missing some. The sample yields some 49,000 clones, around four fifths seen once. V lost 5 bases to trimming and J lost 7 bases, with 15 bases between them. The germline V gene has CDR1 SGHVS and CDR2 FNYEAQ. The CDR3 is made up of 15 amino acids. Study-wide results and caveats: At 0.1 to 3.0 mg/kg, clonal expansion of CD4+ and CD8+ blood T cells had occurred by week 6. Some nonresponders likewise displayed low normalized T-cell clonal expansion.

This TCR was sampled from an adult with an advanced solid tumor such as melanoma, head and neck, liver or kidney cancer. Material: CD4+ or CD8+ T cells sorted from blood, obtained in a trial of the OX40 agonist ivuxolimab. The chain uses TRBV7-6 and TRBJ1-6; D is perhaps TRBD1 (6 bases). The CDR3 DNA reads as TGTGCCAGCAGCCAAGACCAGGGGCGGAATTCACCCCTCCACTTT. Its translation: CASSQDQGRNSPLHF.